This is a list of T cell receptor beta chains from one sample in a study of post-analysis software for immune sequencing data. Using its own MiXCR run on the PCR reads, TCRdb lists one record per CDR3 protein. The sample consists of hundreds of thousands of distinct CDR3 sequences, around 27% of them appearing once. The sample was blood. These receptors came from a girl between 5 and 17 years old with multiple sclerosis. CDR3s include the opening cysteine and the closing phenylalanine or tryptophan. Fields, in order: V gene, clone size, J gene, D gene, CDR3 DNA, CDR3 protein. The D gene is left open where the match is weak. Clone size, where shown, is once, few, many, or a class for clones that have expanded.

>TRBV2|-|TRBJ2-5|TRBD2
TGTGCCAGCAGTAAGGCTAGCGGCGCGGGACAAGAGACCCAGTACTTC
CASSKASGAGQETQYF
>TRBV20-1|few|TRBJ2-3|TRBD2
TGCAGTGCTAGAGACCCTACTAGCGGGGGCGAACATACGCAGTATTTT
CSARDPTSGGEHTQYF
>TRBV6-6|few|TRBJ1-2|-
TGTGCCAGCAGCCGCCTTCAGGACTATGGCTACACCTTC
CASSRLQDYGYTF
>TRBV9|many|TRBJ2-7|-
TGTGCCAGCAGCGCAAAGGTAGGGTCTATATACGAGCAGTACTTC
CASSAKVGSIYEQYF
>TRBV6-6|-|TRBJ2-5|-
TGTGCCAGCGCACCGGTCCCTAAAGAGACCCAGTACTTC
CASAPVPKETQYF
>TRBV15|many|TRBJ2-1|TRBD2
TGTGCCACCAGCAAGCGGGAGGGATACAATGAGCAGTTCTTC
CATSKREGYNEQFF
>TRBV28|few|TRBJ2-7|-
TGTGCCAGCAGTTTGCCCCTCTCCTACGAGCAGTACTTC
CASSLPLSYEQYF
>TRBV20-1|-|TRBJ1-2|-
TGCAGTGCTAGACACGGGGACTATGGCTACACCTTC
CSARHGDYGYTF
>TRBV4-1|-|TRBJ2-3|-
TGCGCCAGCAGCCAAGGGGGGGCAGCCTTGGATACGCAGTATTTT
CASSQGGAALDTQYF
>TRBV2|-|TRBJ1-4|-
TGTGCCAGCAGGGGACGGTTGCTGTTTTTT
CASRGRLLFF
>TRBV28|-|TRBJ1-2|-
TGTGCCAGCAGTTCCCCCCCCGGGGGCCGGTATGGCTACACCTTC
CASSSPPGGRYGYTF
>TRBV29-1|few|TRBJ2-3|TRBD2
TGCAGCGTAGATCAGACTAGCGGAACTACAGATACGCAGTATTTT
CSVDQTSGTTDTQYF
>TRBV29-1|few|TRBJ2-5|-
TGCAGCGGTGGGCACCTCCAAGAGACCCAGTACTTC
CSGGHLQETQYF
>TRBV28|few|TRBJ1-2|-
TGTGCCAGCAGCCCCTTGATTTATGGCTACACCTTC
CASSPLIYGYTF
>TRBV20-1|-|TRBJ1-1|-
TGCAGTGCTTTAATCGACAGCACGGGCACTGAAGCTTTCTTT
CSALIDSTGTEAFF
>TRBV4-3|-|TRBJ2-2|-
TGCGCCAGCAGCCAAGAGCCTACGAACACCGGGGAGCTGTTTTTT
CASSQEPTNTGELFF
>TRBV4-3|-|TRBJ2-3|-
TGCGCCAGCAGCCAAGAGCGGCGGGCCCAGGTGCCAGATACGCAGTATTTT
CASSQERRAQVPDTQYF
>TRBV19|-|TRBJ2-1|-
TGTGCCAGTAGTATAGCCGCTGGGGGCGATGAGCAGTTCTTC
CASSIAAGGDEQFF
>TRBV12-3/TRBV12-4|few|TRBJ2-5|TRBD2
TGTGCCAGCGGTTCTAGCGGGGTGGGCCAAGAGACCCAGTACTTC
CASGSSGVGQETQYF
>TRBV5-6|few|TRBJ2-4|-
TGTGCCAGCGGGAAACCCGGTGGAGCCAAAAACATTCAGTACTTC
CASGKPGGAKNIQYF
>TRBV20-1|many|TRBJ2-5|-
TGCAGTGCTAGTCTGCAGGGAGGTTTGGAGACCCAGTACTTC
CSASLQGGLETQYF
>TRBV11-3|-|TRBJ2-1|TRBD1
TGTGCCAGCAGCTACGAGCCGGGACAGGGGGCGAATGAGCAGTTCTTC
CASSYEPGQGANEQFF